Listed here is a single T cell receptor (beta chain). Its antigen is not known. Before they underwent DNA extraction, samples held roughly 0.95-10 million cryopreserved PBMC. This sample stems from a study of long-term antiretroviral therapy in people with HIV. Findings of the study overall: The study found that diversity rose after ART but stayed below transplant donor controls. Specimen acquisition occurred between about 2003 and 2018, potentially under older ART regimens.

At the survey level, the v3.0 immunoSEQ assay was run. The repertoire was sequenced with immunoSEQ multiplex PCR; TCRdb's copy has only in-frame clones and lacks some. The top ten hold roughly 9% of the sample, which has 25,000 to 30,000 clones, under 90% seen once. V dropped 4 bases and J dropped 2 bases, with 21 bases sitting between them. Per germline, CDR1 SGDLS and CDR2 YYNGEE. The CDR3 is made up of 17 amino acids. The material sequenced was unsorted PBMCs, taken about 5 years after starting antiretroviral therapy. This sequence joins TRBV9 and TRBJ2-5; the D gene is possibly TRBD2 (7 bases). The TCR comes from a man aged 35 to 55 with HIV. The CDR3 DNA sequence: TGTGCCAGCAGCCCTCGACTAGTTGGGGGGGCACAAGAGACCCAGTACTTC. Translation: CASSPRLVGGAQETQYF.